This paragraph covers one T cell receptor beta chain sequence. Its matching antigen is unknown. With sequencing, the targeted depth ranged from 1 in 200,000 to 1 in 1 million T cells. Using immunoSEQ multiplex PCR, the repertoire was profiled, and TCRdb retains in-frame clones only, with some absent. The data contain around 70,000 clones, about nine tenths of them singletons. The data derive from a study of cytotoxic CD8 clonotypes in ibrutinib-treated CLL. Study as a whole: Samples averaged approximately 260,000 productive templates and 90,000 to 95,000 productive rearrangements.

Study outcomes and limitations: Clonality at baseline surpassed age-matched healthy donors and tracked circulating CD8+ T-cell counts.

The V segment lost 2 bases and the J segment 0 bases; nucleotides outside the gene matches: 1. CDR3 length: 15 amino acids. CDR1 is MDHEN, CDR2 SYDVKM, per germline. The V call is TRBV28, the J call TRBJ2-5; 9 nucleotides align to TRBD1. The sample consisted of PBMCs, taken after 12 months of ibrutinib treatment. The receptor comes from a human donor with chronic lymphocytic leukemia. CDR3 loop: CASSLDRGYQETQYF. CDR3 nucleotide sequence: TGTGCCAGCAGTTTAGACAGGGGGTACCAAGAGACCCAGTACTTC.